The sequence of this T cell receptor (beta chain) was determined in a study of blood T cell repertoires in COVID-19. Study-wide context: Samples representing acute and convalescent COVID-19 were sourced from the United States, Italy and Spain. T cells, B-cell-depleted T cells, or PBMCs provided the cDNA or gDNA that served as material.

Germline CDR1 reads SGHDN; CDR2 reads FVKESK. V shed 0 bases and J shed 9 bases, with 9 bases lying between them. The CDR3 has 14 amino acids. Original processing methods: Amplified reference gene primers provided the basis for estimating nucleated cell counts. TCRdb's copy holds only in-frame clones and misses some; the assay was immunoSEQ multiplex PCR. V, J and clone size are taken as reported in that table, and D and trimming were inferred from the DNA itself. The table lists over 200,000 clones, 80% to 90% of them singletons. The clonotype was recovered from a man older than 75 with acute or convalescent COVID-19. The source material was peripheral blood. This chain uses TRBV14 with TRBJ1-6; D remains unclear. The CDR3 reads CASSQDAQISPLHF. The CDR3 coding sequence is TGTGCCAGCAGCCAAGATGCCCAGATTTCACCCCTCCACTTT.